This TCR beta chain was identified during a study of blood T cell repertoires in COVID-19. Study details: Italy, Spain and the United States were the sources of the convalescent and acute COVID-19 samples.

CDR3 length: 16 amino acids. In germline, CDR1 is MDHEN, CDR2 SYDVKM. Trimming at V came to 4 bases and at J to 6 bases, leaving 13 bases not matched to a gene. TCRdb's copy holds only in-frame clones and misses some; the assay was immunoSEQ multiplex PCR. The table has around 200,000 clones, 75% to 90% seen once; the top ten hold about 3.3%. The TCR was taken from a man in his 60s with acute or convalescent COVID-19. The chain recombines TRBV28 with TRBJ2-7, with 9 bases matching TRBD2. Specimen: peripheral blood. This CDR3 is CASSSFSGGRDSEQYF. CDR3 in DNA: TGTGCCAGCAGTTCGTTCAGTGGCGGGAGGGACTCCGAGCAGTACTTC.